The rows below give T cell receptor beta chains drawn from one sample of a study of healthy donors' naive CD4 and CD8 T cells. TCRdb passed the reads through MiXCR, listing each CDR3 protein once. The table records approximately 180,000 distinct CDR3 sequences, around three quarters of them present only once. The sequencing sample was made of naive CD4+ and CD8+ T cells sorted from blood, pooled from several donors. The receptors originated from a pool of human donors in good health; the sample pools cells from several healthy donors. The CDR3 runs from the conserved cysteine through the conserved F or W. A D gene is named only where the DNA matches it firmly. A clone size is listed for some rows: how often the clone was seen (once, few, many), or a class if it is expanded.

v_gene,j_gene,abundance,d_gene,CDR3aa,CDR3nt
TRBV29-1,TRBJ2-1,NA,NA,CSVSTDNEQFF,TGCAGCGTTTCCACAGACAATGAGCAGTTCTTC
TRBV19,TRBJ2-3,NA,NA,CATSSTDTQYF,TGTGCCACCTCTAGTACAGATACGCAGTATTTT
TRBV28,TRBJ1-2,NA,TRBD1,CASSPQGQGTYGYTF,TGTGCCAGCAGCCCTCAGGGACAGGGGACGTATGGCTACACCTTC
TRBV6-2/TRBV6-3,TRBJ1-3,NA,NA,CASSDGLTSGNTIYF,TGTGCCAGCAGTGATGGACTGACCTCTGGAAACACCATATATTTT
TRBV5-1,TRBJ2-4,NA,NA,CASSLEGVKNIQYF,TGCGCCAGCAGCTTGGAAGGCGTCAAAAACATTCAGTACTTC
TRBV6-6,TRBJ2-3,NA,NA,CASSYYGQALSSTDTQYF,TGTGCCAGCAGTTACTATGGCCAGGCGCTCTCCAGCACAGATACGCAGTATTTT
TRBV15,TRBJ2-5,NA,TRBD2,CATSRGDYLTGTQYF,TGTGCCACCAGCAGAGGGGACTATCTAACAGGGACCCAGTACTTC
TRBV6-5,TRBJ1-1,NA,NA,CASSYRRGLPALNTEAFF,TGTGCCAGCAGTTACCGCCGCGGATTGCCAGCATTGAACACTGAAGCTTTCTTT
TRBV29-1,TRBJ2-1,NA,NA,CSVEPGGSYNEQFF,TGCAGCGTTGAACCGGGTGGGTCCTACAATGAGCAGTTCTTC
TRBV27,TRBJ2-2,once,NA,CASSQRGTNTGELFF,TGTGCCAGCAGTCAAAGGGGGACGAACACCGGGGAGCTGTTTTTT
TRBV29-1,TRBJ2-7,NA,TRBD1,CSVEEGRGTYEQYF,TGCAGCGTTGAAGAGGGCAGGGGGACCTACGAGCAGTACTTC
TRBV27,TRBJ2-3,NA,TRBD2,CASSYSGTSGSFGSTDTQYF,TGTGCCAGCAGTTACTCCGGGACTAGCGGGAGCTTTGGTAGCACAGATACGCAGTATTTT
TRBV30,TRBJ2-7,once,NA,CAWSVSESSYEQYF,TGTGCCTGGAGTGTTTCCGAAAGCTCCTACGAGCAGTACTTC
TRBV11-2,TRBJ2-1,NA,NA,CASSLSRFGDNEQFF,TGTGCCAGCAGCTTATCGCGCTTTGGAGACAATGAGCAGTTCTTC
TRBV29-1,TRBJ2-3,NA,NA,CSVVRYLGTDTQYF,TGCAGCGTTGTCCGGTACCTGGGCACAGATACGCAGTATTTT
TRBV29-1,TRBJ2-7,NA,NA,CSVEGRRDSYEQYF,TGCAGCGTTGAGGGGCGGAGGGACAGCTACGAGCAGTACTTC
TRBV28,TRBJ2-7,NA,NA,CASSRADRASSDEQYF,TGTGCCAGCAGTCGGGCGGACCGGGCCTCGAGCGACGAGCAGTACTTC
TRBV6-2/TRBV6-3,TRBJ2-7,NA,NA,CASKGNEQYF,TGTGCCAGCAAGGGGAACGAGCAGTACTTC
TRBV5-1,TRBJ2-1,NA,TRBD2,CASSQGLAAYNEQFF,TGCGCCAGCAGCCAAGGACTAGCGGCCTACAATGAGCAGTTCTTC
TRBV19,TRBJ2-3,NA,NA,CASSFLSGTLTDTQYF,TGTGCCAGTAGTTTCCTTAGCGGTACGCTCACAGATACGCAGTATTTT
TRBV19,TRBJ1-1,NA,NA,CASLDRRGTEAFF,TGTGCCAGTTTGGACAGAAGAGGCACTGAAGCTTTCTTT
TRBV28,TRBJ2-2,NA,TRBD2,CASSFLSGSNTGELFF,TGTGCCAGCAGTTTCCTTAGCGGGAGTAACACCGGGGAGCTGTTTTTT
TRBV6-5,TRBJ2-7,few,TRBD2,CASSPSSGRVSYEQYF,TGTGCCAGCAGTCCCTCTAGCGGGAGGGTCTCCTACGAGCAGTACTTC
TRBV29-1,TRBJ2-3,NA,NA,CSVVNPTTDTQYF,TGCAGCGTTGTTAATCCCACCACAGATACGCAGTATTTT
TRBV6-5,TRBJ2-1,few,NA,CASRDRLQSYNEQFF,TGTGCCAGCAGAGACAGGTTACAATCCTACAATGAGCAGTTCTTC
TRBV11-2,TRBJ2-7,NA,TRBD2,CASSWTSGRWVEQYF,TGTGCCAGCAGCTGGACTAGCGGGAGATGGGTTGAGCAGTACTTC
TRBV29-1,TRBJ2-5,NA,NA,CSVGWSQETQYF,TGCAGCGTTGGGTGGAGTCAAGAGACCCAGTACTTC
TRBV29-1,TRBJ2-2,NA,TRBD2,CSVVGGRTGELFF,TGCAGCGTTGTCGGGGGGAGAACCGGGGAGCTGTTTTTT
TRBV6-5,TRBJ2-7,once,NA,CASSTGSGNNYEQYF,TGTGCCAGCAGTACCGGGTCCGGGAATAACTACGAGCAGTACTTC
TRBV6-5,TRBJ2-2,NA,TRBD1,CASRSNPGQGNTGELFF,TGTGCCAGCAGGTCTAATCCGGGACAGGGGAACACCGGGGAGCTGTTTTTT
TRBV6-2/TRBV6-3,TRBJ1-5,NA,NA,CASSGQWSQPQHF,TGTGCCAGCAGTGGACAGTGGAGTCAGCCCCAGCATTTT
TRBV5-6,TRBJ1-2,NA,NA,CASSWVQSDGYTF,TGTGCCAGCAGCTGGGTACAGTCTGACGGCTACACCTTC
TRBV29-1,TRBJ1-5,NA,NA,CSVATDSNQPQHF,TGCAGCGTTGCGACGGATAGCAATCAGCCCCAGCATTTT
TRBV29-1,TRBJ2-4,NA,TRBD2,CSAGSGSGAKNIQYF,TGCAGCGCCGGTAGCGGGAGTGGAGCCAAAAACATTCAGTACTTC
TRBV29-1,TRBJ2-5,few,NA,CSAGNGETQYF,TGCAGCGCCGGGAACGGGGAGACCCAGTACTTC
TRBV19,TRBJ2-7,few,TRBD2,CASSLTSGGPYEQYF,TGTGCCAGTAGTCTGACTAGCGGGGGCCCCTACGAGCAGTACTTC